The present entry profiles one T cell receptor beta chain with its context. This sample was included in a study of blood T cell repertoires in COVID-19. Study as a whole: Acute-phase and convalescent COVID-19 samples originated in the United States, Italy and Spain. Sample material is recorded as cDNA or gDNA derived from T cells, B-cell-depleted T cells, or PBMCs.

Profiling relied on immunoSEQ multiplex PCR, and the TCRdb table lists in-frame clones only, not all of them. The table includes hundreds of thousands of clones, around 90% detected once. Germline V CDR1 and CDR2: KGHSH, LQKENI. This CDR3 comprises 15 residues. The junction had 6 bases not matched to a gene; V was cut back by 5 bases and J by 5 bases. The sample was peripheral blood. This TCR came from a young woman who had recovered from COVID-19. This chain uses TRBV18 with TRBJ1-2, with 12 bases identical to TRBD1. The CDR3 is CASSAGQGAEYGYTF. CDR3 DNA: TGTGCCAGCTCAGCGGGACAGGGGGCGGAGTATGGCTACACCTTC.